This TCR beta chain stems from a study of cytomegalovirus exposure and HLA in healthy donors. Notes on the study in general: The authors confirmed in vitro that a few CMV-associated chains were specific for CMV antigens.

The repertoire was sequenced with immunoSEQ multiplex PCR; TCRdb's copy has only in-frame clones and lacks some. In the table there are more than 150,000 clones, 88% of which are singletons. A 120-subject validation cohort, separate from the 666-subject first cohort, supplied the donors. Worth noting for this clone: Antigen: not known.

Between the trimmed V and J ends, which lost 6 bases and 5 bases, there was a span of 13 bases. The CDR3 totals 13 residues. Germline CDR1 reads SGHTA; CDR2 reads FQGNSA. The J gene is TRBJ1-1, the V gene TRBV7-2; a weak D match, TRBD1 (6 bases). Sequenced material: PBMCs. The receptor comes from a man between 18 and 35 years old in good health and CMV-seronegative. The CDR3 DNA sequence: TGTGCCAGCAGTGCCAGGGGAGGGACTGAAGCTTTCTTT. It encodes CASSARGGTEAFF.